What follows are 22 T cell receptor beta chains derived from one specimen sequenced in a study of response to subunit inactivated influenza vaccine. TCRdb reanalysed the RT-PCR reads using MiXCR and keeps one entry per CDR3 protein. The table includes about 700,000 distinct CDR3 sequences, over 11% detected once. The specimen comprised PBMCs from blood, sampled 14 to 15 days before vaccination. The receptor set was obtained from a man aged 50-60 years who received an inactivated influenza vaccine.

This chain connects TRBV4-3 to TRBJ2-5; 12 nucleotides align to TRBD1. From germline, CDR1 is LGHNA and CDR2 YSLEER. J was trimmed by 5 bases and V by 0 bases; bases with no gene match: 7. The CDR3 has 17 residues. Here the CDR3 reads CASSQESGTGGAETQYF. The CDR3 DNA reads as TGCGCCAGCAGCCAAGAAAGCGGGACAGGGGGCGCCGAGACCCAGTACTTC.

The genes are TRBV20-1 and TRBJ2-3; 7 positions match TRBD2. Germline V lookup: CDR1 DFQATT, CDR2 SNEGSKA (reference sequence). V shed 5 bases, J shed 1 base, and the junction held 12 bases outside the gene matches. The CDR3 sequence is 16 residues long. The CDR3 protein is CSAPGLPGGGTDTQYF. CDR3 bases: TGCAGTGCTCCGGGACTACCCGGCGGTGGCACAGATACGCAGTATTTT.

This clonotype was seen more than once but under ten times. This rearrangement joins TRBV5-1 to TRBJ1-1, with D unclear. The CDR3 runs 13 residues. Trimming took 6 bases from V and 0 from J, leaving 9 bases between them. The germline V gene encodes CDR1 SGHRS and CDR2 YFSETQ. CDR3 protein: CASTRNMNTEAFF. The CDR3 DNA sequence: TGCGCCAGCACGAGAAACATGAACACTGAAGCTTTCTTT.

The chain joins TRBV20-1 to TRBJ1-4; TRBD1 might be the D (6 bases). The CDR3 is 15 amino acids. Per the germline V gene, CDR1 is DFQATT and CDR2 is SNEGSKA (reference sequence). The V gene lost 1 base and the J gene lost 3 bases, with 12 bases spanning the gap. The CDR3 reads CSARGTQGPNEKLFF. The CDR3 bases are TGCAGTGCTAGAGGGACACAGGGCCCTAATGAAAAACTGTTTTTT.

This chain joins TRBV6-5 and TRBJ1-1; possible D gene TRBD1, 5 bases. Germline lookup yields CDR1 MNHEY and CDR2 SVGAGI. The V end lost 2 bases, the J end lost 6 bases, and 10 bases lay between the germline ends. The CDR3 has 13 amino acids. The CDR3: CASSYRGGSEAFF. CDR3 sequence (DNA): TGTGCCAGCAGTTACAGGGGAGGGTCTGAAGCTTTCTTT.

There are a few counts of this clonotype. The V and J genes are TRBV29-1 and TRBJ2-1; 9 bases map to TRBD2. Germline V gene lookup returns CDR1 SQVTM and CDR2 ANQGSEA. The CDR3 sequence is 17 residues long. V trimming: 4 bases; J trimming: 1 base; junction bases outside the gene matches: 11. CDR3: CSVVLAGSAKSYNEQFF. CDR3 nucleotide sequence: TGCAGCGTTGTTCTAGCGGGATCAGCTAAATCCTACAATGAGCAGTTCTTC.

CDR3 sequence reads: CASSQDLQSVVPYEQYF. As DNA, the CDR3 is TGCGCCAGCAGCCAAGATCTTCAGAGTGTTGTCCCCTACGAGCAGTACTTC. The chain has TRBV4-3 and TRBJ2-7; no firm D call. Germline V lookup: CDR1 LGHNA, CDR2 YSLEER. The CDR3 runs to 17 residues. The ends were cut back, 0 bases at V and 2 bases at J, with 17 bases in the middle.

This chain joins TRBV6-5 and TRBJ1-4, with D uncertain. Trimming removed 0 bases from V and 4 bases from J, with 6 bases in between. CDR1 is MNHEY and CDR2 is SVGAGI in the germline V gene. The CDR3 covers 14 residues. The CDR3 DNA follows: TGTGCCAGCAGTTACTCTCACGGTAATGAAAAACTGTTTTTT. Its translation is CASSYSHGNEKLFF.

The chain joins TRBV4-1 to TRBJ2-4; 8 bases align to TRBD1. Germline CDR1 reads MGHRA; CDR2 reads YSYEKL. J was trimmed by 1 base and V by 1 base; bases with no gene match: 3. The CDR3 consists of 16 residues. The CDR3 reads CASSQGQGTAKNIQYF. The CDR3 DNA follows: TGCGCCAGCAGCCAAGGACAGGGGACGGCCAAAAACATTCAGTACTTC.

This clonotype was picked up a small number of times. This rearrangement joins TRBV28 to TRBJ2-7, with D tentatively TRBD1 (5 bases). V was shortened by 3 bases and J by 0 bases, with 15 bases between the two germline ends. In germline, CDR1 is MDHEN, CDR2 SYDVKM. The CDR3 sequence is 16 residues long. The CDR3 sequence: CASSLETDNISYEQYF. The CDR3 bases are TGTGCCAGCAGTTTGGAGACAGACAACATCTCCTACGAGCAGTACTTC.

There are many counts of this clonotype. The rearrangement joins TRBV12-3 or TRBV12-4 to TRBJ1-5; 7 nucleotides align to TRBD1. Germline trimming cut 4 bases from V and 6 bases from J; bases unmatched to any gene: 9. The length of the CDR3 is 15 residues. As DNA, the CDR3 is TGTGCCAGCAGTTCCCGAGGACAGGAGGTTCAGCCCCAGCATTTT. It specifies CASSSRGQEVQPQHF.

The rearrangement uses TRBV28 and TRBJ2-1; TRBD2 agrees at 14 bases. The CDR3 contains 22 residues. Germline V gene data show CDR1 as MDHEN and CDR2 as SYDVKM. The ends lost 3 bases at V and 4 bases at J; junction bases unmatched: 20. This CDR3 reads CASSFDPIVGTSGSSKYNEQFF. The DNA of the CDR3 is TGTGCCAGCAGTTTCGACCCTATAGTCGGGACTAGCGGGAGTTCCAAGTACAATGAGCAGTTCTTC.

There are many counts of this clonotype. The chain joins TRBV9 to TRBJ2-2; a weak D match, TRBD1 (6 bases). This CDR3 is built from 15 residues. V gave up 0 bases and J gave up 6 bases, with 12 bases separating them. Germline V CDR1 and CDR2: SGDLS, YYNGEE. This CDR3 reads CASSVGQVSAGELFF. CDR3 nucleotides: TGTGCCAGCAGCGTAGGACAGGTCTCGGCCGGGGAGCTGTTTTTT. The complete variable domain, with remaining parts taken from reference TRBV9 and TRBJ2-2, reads DSGVTQTPKHLITATGQRVTLRCSPRSGDLSVYWYQQSLDQGLQFLIQYYNGEERAKGNILERFSAQQFPDLHSELNLSSLELGDSALYFCASSVGQVSAGELFFGEGSRLTVL.

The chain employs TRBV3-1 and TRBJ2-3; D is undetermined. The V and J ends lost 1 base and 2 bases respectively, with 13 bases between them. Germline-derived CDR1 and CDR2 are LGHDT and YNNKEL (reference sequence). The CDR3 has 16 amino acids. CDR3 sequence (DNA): TGTGCCAGCAGCCAAGCTATTGGACGAAACACAGATACGCAGTATTTT. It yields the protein CASSQAIGRNTDTQYF.

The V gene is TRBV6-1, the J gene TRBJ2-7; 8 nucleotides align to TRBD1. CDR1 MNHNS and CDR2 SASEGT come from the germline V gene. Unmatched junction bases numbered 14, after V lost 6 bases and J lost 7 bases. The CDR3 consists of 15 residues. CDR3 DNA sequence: TGTGCCAGCAGCCCGGCGGGGACAGGCGGTAGGGAGCAGTACTTC. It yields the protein CASSPAGTGGREQYF.

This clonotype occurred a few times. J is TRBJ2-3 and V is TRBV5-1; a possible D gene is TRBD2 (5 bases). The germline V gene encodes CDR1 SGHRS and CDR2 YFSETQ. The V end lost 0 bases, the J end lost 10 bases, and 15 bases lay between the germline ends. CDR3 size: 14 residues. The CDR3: CASSLEPAEMAQYF. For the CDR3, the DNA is TGCGCCAGCAGCTTGGAGCCAGCGGAGATGGCGCAGTATTTT.

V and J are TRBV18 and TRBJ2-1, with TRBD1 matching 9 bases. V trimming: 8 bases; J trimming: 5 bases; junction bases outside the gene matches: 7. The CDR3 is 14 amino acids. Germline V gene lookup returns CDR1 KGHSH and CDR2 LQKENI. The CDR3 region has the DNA TGTGCCAGCACCTGGACAGGGGCGCACAATGAGCAGTTCTTC. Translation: CASTWTGAHNEQFF.

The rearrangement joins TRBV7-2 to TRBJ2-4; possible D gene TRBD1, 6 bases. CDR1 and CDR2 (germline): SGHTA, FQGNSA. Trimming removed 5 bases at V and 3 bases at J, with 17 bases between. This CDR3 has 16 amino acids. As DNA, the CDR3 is TGTGCCAGCAGCCCTTCGACAGGCCAAGGCAAAAACATTCAGTACTTC. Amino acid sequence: CASSPSTGQGKNIQYF.

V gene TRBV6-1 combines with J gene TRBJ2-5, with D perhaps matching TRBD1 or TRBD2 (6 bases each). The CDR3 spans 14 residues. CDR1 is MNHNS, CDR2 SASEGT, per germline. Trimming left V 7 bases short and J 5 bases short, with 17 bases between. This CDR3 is CASTRYGGRETQYF. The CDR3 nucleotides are TGTGCCAGCACCCGGTACGGGGGCCGGGAGACCCAGTACTTC.

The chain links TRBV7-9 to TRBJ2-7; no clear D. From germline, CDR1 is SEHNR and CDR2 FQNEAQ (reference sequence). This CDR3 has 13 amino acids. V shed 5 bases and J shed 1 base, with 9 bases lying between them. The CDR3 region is CASSPTASYEQYF. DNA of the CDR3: TGTGCCAGCAGCCCCACAGCATCCTACGAGCAGTACTTC.

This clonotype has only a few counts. DNA for the CDR3: TGTGCCACCAGCAGAGATTCTGGATCTCCCTACAATGAGCAGTTCTTC. Translated: CATSRDSGSPYNEQFF. The chain is built from TRBV15 and TRBJ2-1; the D is unclear. The V end lost 0 bases, the J end lost 2 bases, and 11 bases lay between the germline ends. The CDR3 consists of 16 residues. Germline V gene data show CDR1 as LNHNV and CDR2 as YYDKDF (reference sequence).

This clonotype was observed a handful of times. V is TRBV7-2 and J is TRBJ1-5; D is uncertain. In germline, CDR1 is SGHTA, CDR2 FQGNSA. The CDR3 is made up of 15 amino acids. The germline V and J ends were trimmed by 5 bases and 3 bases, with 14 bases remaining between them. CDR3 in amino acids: CASSLYAQDNQPQHF. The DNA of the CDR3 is TGTGCCAGCAGCCTGTACGCGCAGGACAATCAGCCCCAGCATTTT.